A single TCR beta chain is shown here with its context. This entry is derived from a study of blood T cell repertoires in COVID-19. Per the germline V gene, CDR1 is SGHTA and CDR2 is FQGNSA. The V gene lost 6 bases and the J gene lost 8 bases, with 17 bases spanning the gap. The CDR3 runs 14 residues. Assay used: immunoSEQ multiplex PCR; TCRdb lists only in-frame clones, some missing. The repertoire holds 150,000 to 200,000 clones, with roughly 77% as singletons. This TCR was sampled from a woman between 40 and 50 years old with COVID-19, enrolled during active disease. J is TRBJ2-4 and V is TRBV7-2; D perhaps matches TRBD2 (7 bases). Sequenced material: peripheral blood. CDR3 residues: CASSLAGGPDIQYF. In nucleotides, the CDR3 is TGTGCCAGCAGTCTTGCCGGGGGGCCGGACATTCAGTACTTC. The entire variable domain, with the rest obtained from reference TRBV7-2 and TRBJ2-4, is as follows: GAGVSQSPSNKVTEKGKDVELRCDPISGHTALYWYRQSLGQGLEFLIYFQGNSAPDKSGLPSDRFSAERTGGSVSTLTIQRTQQEDSAVYLCASSLAGGPDIQYFGAGTRLSVL.